Shown below are 30 T cell receptor beta chains from a single sample sequenced in a study of Ad26.COV2.S vaccination and SARS-CoV-2 variants. The table came from immunoSEQ multiplex PCR; TCRdb's copy has only in-frame clones and leaves some out. The repertoire holds around 300,000 clones, with approximately 86% as singletons. As to treatment: 15 to 20 received Ad26.COV2.S at low or high dose, single or two shots; roughly five received placebo; per-sample allocation not given. Day 63 following the first vaccine or placebo injection was when the samples were taken. The sequencing used peripheral blood, collected in a trial of Ad26.COV2.S vaccine versus placebo. The receptors here all came from a person between 18 and 60 years old who received the Ad26.COV2.S COVID-19 vaccine or a placebo.

J is TRBJ1-6 and V is TRBV5-6, with TRBD1 matching 9 bases. Germline loops: CDR1 SGHDT, CDR2 YYEEEE. With V trimmed by 2 bases and J by 11 bases, 2 bases remained unmatched. CDR3 size: 13 residues. The CDR3 spells CASSFRTGAPLHF. CDR3 DNA: TGTGCCAGCAGCTTCCGGACAGGGGCACCCCTCCACTTT.

The genes are TRBV7-2 and TRBJ2-7; 7 bases map to TRBD1. This CDR3 comprises 13 residues. Trimming took 5 bases from V and 3 from J; bases not matched to a gene: 4. The germline CDR1 and CDR2 sequences are SGHTA and FQGNSA. The CDR3 bases are TGTGCCAGCAGCCTCCGGGACAGCTACGAGCAGTACTTC. Amino acids: CASSLRDSYEQYF.

This clone was observed a single time. V is TRBV24-1 and J is TRBJ2-5; D possibly corresponds to TRBD2 (6 bases). V shed 2 bases and J shed 5 bases, with 11 bases lying between them. Per germline, CDR1 KGHDR and CDR2 SFDVKD. This CDR3 region has 14 residues. The CDR3: CATSDWAGTETQYF. For the CDR3, the DNA is TGTGCCACCAGTGATTGGGCAGGGACTGAGACCCAGTACTTC.

This clone was counted once. The chain carries TRBV2 and TRBJ1-6; no clear D gene. V was shortened by 1 base and J by 8 bases, with 6 bases between the two germline ends. The CDR3 is 13 residues long. From germline, CDR1 is SNHLY and CDR2 FYNNEI. Written as DNA, the CDR3 is TGTGCCAGCAGTGAAGTAGGCGATTCACCCCTCCACTTT. Encoded protein: CASSEVGDSPLHF.

V and J are TRBV4-3 and TRBJ1-3; a weak D match, TRBD1 (5 bases). The V and J ends lost 0 bases and 0 bases respectively, with 12 bases between them. The CDR3 covers 17 residues. Per germline, CDR1 LGHNA and CDR2 YSLEER. The CDR3 region has the DNA TGCGCCAGCAGCCAAGAGTTCTGGGACCGCTCTGGAAACACCATATATTTT. Protein: CASSQEFWDRSGNTIYF.

This chain links TRBV5-1 with TRBJ1-4; TRBD1 aligns across 11 bases. Germline V gives CDR1 SGHRS, CDR2 YFSETQ. The V and J ends lost 3 bases and 7 bases, in that order; junction bases with no gene match: 2. The CDR3 spans 14 residues. CDR3 loop: CASSYGTGGEKLFF. The CDR3 DNA reads as TGCGCCAGCAGCTACGGGACAGGGGGTGAAAAACTGTTTTTT.

CDR3 loop: CASSLSVGTEAFF. CDR3 DNA: TGTGCCAGCAGTTTATCGGTGGGCACTGAAGCTTTCTTT. V gene TRBV27 combines with J gene TRBJ1-1; D remains unclear. The CDR3 runs 13 residues. Trimming removed 0 bases at V and 4 bases at J, with 6 bases between. Germline values: CDR1 MNHEY, CDR2 SMNVEV (reference sequence).

This clone came up a few times. This sequence joins TRBV24-1 and TRBJ1-5; a possible D gene is TRBD1 (5 bases). V lost 4 bases, J lost 1 base, and 10 bases lay in between. The CDR3 spans 15 residues. Germline loops: CDR1 KGHDR, CDR2 SFDVKD. CDR3 DNA: TGTGCCACCAGTGAGGGGCAGGTCAGCAATCAGCCCCAGCATTTT. Translating it yields CATSEGQVSNQPQHF.

Only a few counts were recorded for this clone. The V gene is TRBV6-1, the J gene TRBJ1-4; no firm D call. The CDR3 loop spans 14 amino acids. Germline V gene lookup returns CDR1 MNHNS and CDR2 SASEGT. Between the trimmed V and J ends, which lost 3 bases and 2 bases, there was a span of 7 bases. CDR3 in amino acids: CASSDRETNEKLFF. The CDR3 DNA follows: TGTGCCAGCAGTGACAGAGAGACTAATGAAAAACTGTTTTTT.

This clone is a singleton in its sample. The V call is TRBV27, the J call TRBJ2-5, with D unclear. The V and J ends lost 5 bases and 4 bases respectively, with 11 bases between them. This CDR3 has 13 amino acids. Germline loops: CDR1 MNHEY, CDR2 SMNVEV (reference sequence). The CDR3 sequence: CASSPQTSETQYF. Here the CDR3 DNA reads TGTGCCAGCAGTCCCCAAACTTCAGAGACCCAGTACTTC.

V usage is TRBV1 and J usage is TRBJ1-4. TRBV1 is an annotated pseudogene. The CDR3 contains 14 residues. The CDR3 DNA is TGCACCAACACCTGGGGGGGGGCTAATGAAAAACTGTTTTTT. The encoded protein is CTNTWGGANEKLFF.

The chain joins TRBV6-5 to TRBJ2-7, with D possibly matching TRBD2 (6 bases). The germline CDR1 and CDR2 sequences are MNHEY and SVGAGI. The CDR3 length is 15 residues. The V end was cut by 5 bases, the J end by 1 base, with 15 bases between. This CDR3 is CASSPPGLPSYEQYF. In DNA, the CDR3 is TGTGCCAGCAGTCCTCCGGGACTGCCTTCCTACGAGCAGTACTTC.

The gene calls are TRBV7-2 and TRBJ2-1; TRBD2 matches at 7 bases. Germline CDR1 reads SGHTA; CDR2 reads FQGNSA. The J segment lost 0 bases and the V segment lost 3 bases, leaving 8 bases of the junction unmatched. This CDR3 contains 17 residues. The CDR3 region has the DNA TGTGCCAGCAGCTTTCGAAGGCGGGAGTTCTCCTACAATGAGCAGTTCTTC. Translation gives CASSFRRREFSYNEQFF.

The chain is built from TRBV7-9 and TRBJ2-6; no clear D gene. CDR1 is SEHNR, CDR2 FQNEAQ, per germline (reference sequence). The ends were cut back, 6 bases at V and 1 base at J, with 10 bases in the middle. This CDR3 comprises 15 residues. CDR3 bases: TGTGCCAGCAGACTAAGCGTTTCTGGGGCCAACGTCCTGACTTTC. This sequence encodes CASRLSVSGANVLTF.

The rearrangement links TRBV27 to TRBJ2-1; D remains unclear. Germline CDR1 reads MNHEY; CDR2 reads SMNVEV (reference sequence). Trimming left V 6 bases short and J 4 bases short, with 4 bases between. The CDR3 spans 11 residues. In DNA, the CDR3 is TGTGCCAGCAGCCAATACAATGAGCAGTTCTTC. Its translation: CASSQYNEQFF.

The CDR3 DNA sequence: TGTGCCAGTAGTAGTCAGTCTTTGTCCTACGAGCAGTACTTC. This sequence encodes CASSSQSLSYEQYF. The chain joins TRBV19 to TRBJ2-7; the D is unclear. This CDR3 contains 14 residues. CDR1 is LNHDA and CDR2 is SQIVND in the germline V gene (reference sequence). Between the trimmed V and J ends, which lost 4 bases and 1 base, there was a span of 11 bases.

The V and J genes are TRBV6-5 and TRBJ2-7; D gene ambiguous. The V gene lost 0 bases and the J gene lost 5 bases, with 5 bases spanning the gap. Germline V lookup: CDR1 MNHEY, CDR2 SVGAGI. This CDR3 has 12 residues. CDR3 region: CASSYSVHEQYF. The DNA of the CDR3 is TGTGCCAGCAGTTACTCGGTCCACGAGCAGTACTTC.

This sequence joins TRBV24-1 and TRBJ2-7; D may be TRBD1 (5 bases). Trimming removed 3 bases from V and 5 bases from J, with 16 bases in between. The CDR3 is 15 residues long. The V gene's germline CDR1 is KGHDR and CDR2 SFDVKD. CDR3 DNA sequence: TGTGCCACCAGTGATCCAAGTCAGGGCCCCAACGAGCAGTACTTC. This encodes CATSDPSQGPNEQYF.

V is TRBV14 and J is TRBJ2-3; D unresolved. The CDR3 is 15 residues long. V lost 2 bases to trimming and J lost 5 bases, with 14 bases between them. Germline CDR1 and CDR2: SGHDN and FVKESK. The CDR3 DNA is TGTGCCAGCAGCCAATTCGTATACGGACGAGATACGCAGTATTTT. This codes for CASSQFVYGRDTQYF.

The rearrangement links TRBV27 to TRBJ2-1; 9 bases are a match to TRBD2. The CDR3 is made up of 14 amino acids. The V and J ends lost 5 bases and 4 bases, in that order; junction bases with no gene match: 3. CDR1 is MNHEY and CDR2 is SMNVEV in the germline V gene (reference sequence). The CDR3 loop is CASSALAGYNEQFF. CDR3 nucleotide sequence: TGTGCCAGCAGTGCCCTAGCGGGGTACAATGAGCAGTTCTTC.

The rearrangement links TRBV7-8 to TRBJ2-1; 13 nucleotides align to TRBD2. CDR1 SGHVS and CDR2 FQNEAQ come from the germline V gene. This CDR3 has 15 residues. V lost 5 bases, J lost 12 bases, and 10 bases stayed unmatched. This chain's CDR3 is CASSPTSGGALGQFF. CDR3 DNA: TGTGCCAGCAGCCCTACTAGCGGGGGGGCCCTGGGGCAGTTCTTC.

The V call is TRBV19, the J call TRBJ2-7; 7 bases match TRBD1. The CDR3 extends over 14 amino acids. Germline CDR1 is LNHDA and CDR2 is SQIVND (reference sequence). The ends lost 4 bases at V and 3 bases at J; junction bases unmatched: 6. As DNA, the CDR3 is TGTGCCAGTAGTACAAACAGGGGACGCTACGAGCAGTACTTC. Its translation: CASSTNRGRYEQYF.

Ten or more counts support this clone. The gene calls are TRBV6-5 and TRBJ2-2; 7 bases align to TRBD1. Germline V CDR1 and CDR2: MNHEY, SVGAGI. The CDR3 has 15 amino acids. J was trimmed by 6 bases and V by 2 bases; bases with no gene match: 6. Here the CDR3 reads CASSYDRARPGELFF. The CDR3 DNA sequence: TGTGCCAGCAGTTACGACAGGGCCCGGCCCGGGGAGCTGTTTTTT.

This chain joins TRBV11-2 and TRBJ2-7; 11 positions agree with TRBD2. With 1 base clipped from V and 6 bases from J, the junction kept 5 bases outside the gene matches. Germline V gene data show CDR1 as SGHAT and CDR2 as FQNNGV. The CDR3 runs to 15 residues. The CDR3 region is CASSLAQLAGAEQYF. CDR3 DNA: TGTGCCAGCAGCTTAGCCCAACTAGCGGGAGCCGAGCAGTACTTC. Complete variable domain (other parts from reference TRBV11-2 and TRBJ2-7): EAGVAQSPRYKIIEKRQSVAFWCNPISGHATLYWYQQILGQGPKLLIQFQNNGVVDDSQLPKDRFSAERLKGVDSTLKIQPAKLEDSAVYLCASSLAQLAGAEQYFGPGTRLTVT.

The rearrangement joins TRBV3-1 (or the pseudogene TRBV3-2) to TRBJ1-2, with a tentative D call TRBD1 (5 bases). The V end was cut by 0 bases, the J end by 5 bases, with 13 bases between. The CDR3 runs to 15 residues. The germline V gene encodes CDR1 LGHDT and CDR2 YNNKEL (reference sequence). The CDR3 is CASSQDGRARYGYTF. CDR3 nucleotide sequence: TGTGCCAGCAGCCAAGACGGCAGGGCCCGATATGGCTACACCTTC.

V and J are TRBV30 and TRBJ1-1; D is uncertain. Germline V gene lookup returns CDR1 GTSNPN and CDR2 SVGIG (reference sequence). This CDR3 is 12 amino acids long. V lost 2 bases, J lost 6 bases, and 10 bases lay in between. CDR3 in amino acids: CAWSPGRAEAFF. CDR3 DNA: TGTGCCTGGAGTCCGGGGAGGGCTGAAGCTTTCTTT.

This clone was detected once. The V gene is TRBV4-2, the J gene TRBJ2-5; TRBD2 agrees at 9 bases. With 3 bases clipped from V and 5 bases from J, the junction kept 7 bases outside the gene matches. Germline loops: CDR1 LGHNA, CDR2 YNFKEQ. The CDR3 is made up of 15 amino acids. The CDR3 here is CASSQVAGESETQYF. CDR3 nucleotide sequence: TGTGCCAGCAGCCAGGTAGCGGGGGAATCCGAGACCCAGTACTTC.

This chain uses TRBV7-2 with TRBJ2-5; D unclear. This CDR3 region has 14 residues. V was trimmed by 1 base and J by 0 bases, leaving 6 bases between them. Germline lookup yields CDR1 SGHTA and CDR2 FQGNSA. The CDR3 bases are TGTGCCAGCAGCTTAGGAGCTTACCAAGAGACCCAGTACTTC. Translated, it gives CASSLGAYQETQYF. The complete variable domain, with remaining parts taken from reference TRBV7-2 and TRBJ2-5, reads GAGVSQSPSNKVTEKGKDVELRCDPISGHTALYWYRQSLGQGLEFLIYFQGNSAPDKSGLPSDRFSAERTGGSVSTLTIQRTQQEDSAVYLCASSLGAYQETQYFGPGTRLLVL.

This chain uses TRBV6-2 or TRBV6-3 with TRBJ2-7, with 8 bases lining up with TRBD1. The CDR3 contains 14 residues. V trimming: 5 bases; J trimming: 4 bases; junction bases outside the gene matches: 7. CDR1 and CDR2 from the germline V gene are MNHEY and SVGEGT. CDR3 nucleotides: TGTGCCAGCAGTAACGGACAGGGACCTTACGAGCAGTACTTC. Translated: CASSNGQGPYEQYF.

Only one count was recorded for this clone. The rearrangement joins TRBV4-3 to TRBJ2-7, with TRBD1 matching 8 bases. The length of the CDR3 is 17 residues. V lost 0 bases and J lost 6; bases outside the gene matches: 13. Germline CDR1 LGHNA, CDR2 YSLEER. CDR3 residues: CASSQDLQDREPCEQYF. Written as DNA, the CDR3 is TGCGCCAGCAGCCAAGATCTCCAGGACAGGGAACCTTGCGAGCAGTACTTC.